Below are 3 T cell receptor beta chains sequenced from a single sample in a study of shared clonotypes between healthy human individuals. TCRdb's table, derived via immunoSEQ multiplex PCR, lists solely in-frame clones and lacks some. The sample records under 1,100,000 clones, about 70% being singletons. The sample comprised memory CD4+ T cells sorted from blood. Subset defined: CD45RA-negative fraction. The receptor source for this set is a man aged 18-30 years in good health.

V usage is TRBV7-2 and J usage is TRBJ2-2, with 13 bases lining up with TRBD2. Trimming removed 5 bases from V and 6 bases from J; junction bases left unmatched: 3. Looked up from germline, CDR1 is SGHTA and CDR2 is FQGNSA. The CDR3 length is 15 residues. The CDR3 bases are TGTGCCAGCAGCGGACTAGCGGGAGTATCCGGGGAGCTGTTTTTT. This codes for CASSGLAGVSGELFF.

Regarding this clone: The sample holds other DNA sequences that translate to the same CDR3. The rearrangement links TRBV7-2 to TRBJ2-2, with D possibly TRBD1 on 5 matching bases. This CDR3 comprises 13 residues. CDR1 and CDR2 (germline): SGHTA, FQGNSA. Deletions cut 3 bases from V and 5 bases from J, with 7 bases between. DNA of the CDR3: TGTGCCAGCAGCTTGAAGGGGACCGGGGAGCTGTTTTTT. This gives the protein CASSLKGTGELFF.

The genes are TRBV4-1 and TRBJ1-2; TRBD1 agrees at 12 bases. CDR3 length: 15 amino acids. Per germline, CDR1 MGHRA and CDR2 YSYEKL. J gave up 8 bases and V 5 bases, and 9 bases lay outside the gene matches. The DNA for the CDR3 is TGCGCCAGCAGCTCGGGACAGGGGGCGTTTTACGGCTACACCTTC. Its protein is CASSSGQGAFYGYTF.